The rows below give T cell receptor beta chains drawn from one sample of a study of vaccination and CD4 T cells after COVID-19. TCRdb reprocessed the PCR reads via MiXCR and lists one record per CDR3 protein. The sample records around 25,000 distinct CDR3 sequences, about 30% being singletons. Their target antigens are unknown. Sequenced material: CD4+ T cells from blood, cultured in vitro, taken about 7 months after SARS-CoV-2 vaccination. Receptors originate from a human donor who had recovered from COVID-19. Both conserved end residues are part of each CDR3. The D gene is left open where the match is weak. Size tells how often a clone was seen (once, few, many) or the class of an expanded clone, and some rows leave it out.

size,J,V,D,CDR3,DNA
-,TRBJ2-5,TRBV12-3/TRBV12-4,-,CASTLREGETQYF,TGTGCCAGCACCCTTAGAGAGGGGGAGACCCAGTACTTC
-,TRBJ1-6,TRBV2,-,CASTMQGRTDSPLHF,TGTGCCAGCACTATGCAGGGACGTACGGATTCACCCCTCCACTTT
-,TRBJ2-3,TRBV19,TRBD1,CASSPSGQVPDTQYF,TGTGCCAGTAGTCCTTCAGGACAGGTACCAGATACGCAGTATTTT
-,TRBJ1-1,TRBV28,-,CASGLKNTEAFF,TGTGCCAGCGGTCTTAAGAACACTGAAGCTTTCTTT
-,TRBJ2-5,TRBV7-9,-,CASSFDIEETQYF,TGTGCCAGCAGCTTCGACATTGAAGAGACCCAGTACTTC
-,TRBJ1-1,TRBV4-1,-,CASSRSAGTEAFF,TGCGCCAGCAGCCGCTCTGCGGGGACTGAAGCTTTCTTT
few,TRBJ2-1,TRBV7-9,-,CASSSADSGVNYNEQFF,TGTGCCAGCAGCAGCGCCGATTCTGGGGTTAACTACAATGAGCAGTTCTTC
few,TRBJ2-5,TRBV20-1,-,CSASSYIGETQYF,TGCAGTGCTAGTTCGTATATAGGAGAGACCCAGTACTTC
-,TRBJ2-1,TRBV7-3,TRBD2,CASKGLAGVDEQFF,TGTGCCAGCAAGGGACTAGCGGGAGTAGATGAGCAGTTCTTC
-,TRBJ1-6,TRBV27,-,CASSLSRSYNSPLHF,TGTGCCAGCAGTTTGTCCAGGTCCTATAATTCACCCCTCCACTTT
-,TRBJ2-1,TRBV7-2,-,CASSPASLGATYNEQFF,TGTGCCAGCAGCCCTGCCTCTTTGGGTGCGACCTACAATGAGCAGTTCTTC
few,TRBJ2-5,TRBV7-2,-,CASTKQRQETQYF,TGTGCCAGCACCAAACAAAGACAAGAGACCCAGTACTTC
-,TRBJ2-3,TRBV28,TRBD1,CASRVQGVTDTQYF,TGTGCCAGCAGGGTCCAGGGGGTCACAGATACGCAGTATTTT
-,TRBJ2-7,TRBV19,TRBD2,CASSIDGGLVRNEQYF,TGTGCCAGTAGTATAGATGGTGGACTAGTAAGGAACGAGCAGTACTTC
-,TRBJ2-1,TRBV7-9,-,CASSSTREGEQFF,TGTGCCAGCAGCTCTACCCGAGAGGGTGAGCAGTTCTTC
few,TRBJ1-2,TRBV7-9,TRBD1,CASSTGQGNYGYTF,TGTGCCAGCAGCACCGGACAGGGGAACTATGGCTACACCTTC
-,TRBJ2-7,TRBV10-3,-,CAISGSGVATSEQYF,TGTGCCATCAGTGGTTCGGGGGTGGCCACGAGCGAGCAGTACTTC
-,TRBJ2-3,TRBV19,-,CASSIGRTDTQYF,TGTGCCAGTAGTATAGGTCGCACAGATACGCAGTATTTT
-,TRBJ2-3,TRBV20-1,TRBD2,CSARYGLAGGNRGTDTQYF,TGCAGTGCTAGATATGGGCTAGCGGGAGGGAACCGGGGCACAGATACGCAGTATTTT
many,TRBJ1-5,TRBV24-1,-,CATSGIGPNQPQHF,TGTGCCACCAGTGGTATTGGCCCCAATCAGCCCCAGCATTTT